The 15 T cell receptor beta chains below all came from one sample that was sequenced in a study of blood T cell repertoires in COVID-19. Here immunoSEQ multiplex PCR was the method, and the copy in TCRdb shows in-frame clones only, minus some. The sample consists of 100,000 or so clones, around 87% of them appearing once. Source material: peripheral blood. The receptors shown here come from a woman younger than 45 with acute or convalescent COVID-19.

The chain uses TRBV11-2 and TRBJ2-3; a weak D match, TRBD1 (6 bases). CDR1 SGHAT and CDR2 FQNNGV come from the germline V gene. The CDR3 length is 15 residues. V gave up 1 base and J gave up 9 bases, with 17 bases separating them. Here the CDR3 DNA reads TGTGCCAGCAGCTTAGGAGGGACAATGACACCAACGCAGTATTTT. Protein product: CASSLGGTMTPTQYF.

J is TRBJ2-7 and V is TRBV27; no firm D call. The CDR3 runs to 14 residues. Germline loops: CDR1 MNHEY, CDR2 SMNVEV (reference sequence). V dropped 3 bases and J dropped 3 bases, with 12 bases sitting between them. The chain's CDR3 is CASSLGRYGYEQYF. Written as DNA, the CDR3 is TGTGCCAGCAGTTTGGGCCGCTACGGCTACGAGCAGTACTTC.

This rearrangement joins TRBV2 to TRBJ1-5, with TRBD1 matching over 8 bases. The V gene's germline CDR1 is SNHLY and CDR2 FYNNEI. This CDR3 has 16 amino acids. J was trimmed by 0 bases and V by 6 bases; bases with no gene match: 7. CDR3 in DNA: TGTGCCAGCAGCTCGACAGGGGCCCCTAGCAATCAGCCCCAGCATTTT. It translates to CASSSTGAPSNQPQHF. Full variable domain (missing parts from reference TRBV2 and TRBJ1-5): EPEVTQTPSHQVTQMGQEVILRCVPISNHLYFYWYRQILGQKVEFLVSFYNNEISEKSEIFDDQFSVERPDGSNFTLKIRSTKLEDSAMYFCASSSTGAPSNQPQHFGDGTRLSIL.

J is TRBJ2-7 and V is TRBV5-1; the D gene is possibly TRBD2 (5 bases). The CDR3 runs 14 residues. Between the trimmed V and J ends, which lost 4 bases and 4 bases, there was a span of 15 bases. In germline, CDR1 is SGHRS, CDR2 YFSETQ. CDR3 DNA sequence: TGCGCCAGCAGCCCTCCCTATAGGGAGTACGAGCAGTACTTC. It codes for CASSPPYREYEQYF.

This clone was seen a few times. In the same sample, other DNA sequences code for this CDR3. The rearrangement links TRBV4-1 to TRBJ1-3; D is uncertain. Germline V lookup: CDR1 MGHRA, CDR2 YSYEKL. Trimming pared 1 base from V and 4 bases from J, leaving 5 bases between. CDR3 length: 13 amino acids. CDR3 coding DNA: TGCGCCAGCAGCCAAGGTCCGGGAAACACCATATATTTT. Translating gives CASSQGPGNTIYF.

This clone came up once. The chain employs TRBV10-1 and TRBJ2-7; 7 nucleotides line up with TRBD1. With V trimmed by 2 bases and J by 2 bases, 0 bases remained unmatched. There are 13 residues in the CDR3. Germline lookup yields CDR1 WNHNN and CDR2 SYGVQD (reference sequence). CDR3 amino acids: CASSEDRAYEQYF. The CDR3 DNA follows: TGCGCCAGCAGTGAGGACAGGGCCTACGAGCAGTACTTC.

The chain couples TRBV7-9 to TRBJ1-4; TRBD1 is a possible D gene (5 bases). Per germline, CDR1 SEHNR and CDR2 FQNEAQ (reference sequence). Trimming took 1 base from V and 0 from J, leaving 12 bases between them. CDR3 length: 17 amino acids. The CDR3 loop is CASSLDRFGTTNEKLFF. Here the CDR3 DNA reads TGTGCCAGCAGCTTAGACAGGTTTGGTACAACTAATGAAAAACTGTTTTTT.

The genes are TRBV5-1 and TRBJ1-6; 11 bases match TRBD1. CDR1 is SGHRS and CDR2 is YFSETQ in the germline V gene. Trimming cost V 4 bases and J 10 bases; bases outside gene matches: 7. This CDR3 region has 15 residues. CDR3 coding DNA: TGCGCCAGCAGCCAGGACAGGGGGCCCGGGTCACCCCTCCACTTT. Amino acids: CASSQDRGPGSPLHF. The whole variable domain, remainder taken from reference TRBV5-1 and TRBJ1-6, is KAGVTQTPRYLIKTRGQQVTLSCSPISGHRSVSWYQQTPGQGLQFLFEYFSETQRNKGNFPGRFSGRQFSNSRSEMNVSTLELGDSALYLCASSQDRGPGSPLHFGNGTRLTVT.

The CDR3 nucleotides are TGTGCCAGCAGCTTAGCGGGGGCGCTACGGGAAAAACTGTTTTTT. Translated: CASSLAGALREKLFF. The chain combines TRBV7-2 with TRBJ1-4, with a weak D call TRBD1 (6 bases). CDR3 length: 15 amino acids. The germline CDR1 and CDR2 sequences are SGHTA and FQGNSA. V was clipped by 0 bases and J by 8 bases, with 13 bases between them.

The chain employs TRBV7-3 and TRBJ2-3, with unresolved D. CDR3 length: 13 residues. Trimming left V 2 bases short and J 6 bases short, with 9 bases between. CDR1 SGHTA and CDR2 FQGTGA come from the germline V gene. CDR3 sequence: CASSLVAADTQYF. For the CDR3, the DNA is TGTGCCAGCAGCTTAGTGGCCGCCGATACGCAGTATTTT.

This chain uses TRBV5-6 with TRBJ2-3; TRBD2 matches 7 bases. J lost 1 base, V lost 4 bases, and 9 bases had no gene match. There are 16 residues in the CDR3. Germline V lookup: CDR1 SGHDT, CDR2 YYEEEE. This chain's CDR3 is CASSLLIRGGTDTQYF. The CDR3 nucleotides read TGTGCCAGCAGCCTACTTATCCGGGGGGGCACAGATACGCAGTATTTT. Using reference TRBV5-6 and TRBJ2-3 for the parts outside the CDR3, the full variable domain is DAGVTQSPTHLIKTRGQQVTLRCSPKSGHDTVSWYQQALGQGPQFIFQYYEEEERQRGNFPDRFSGHQFPNYSSELNVNALLLGDSALYLCASSLLIRGGTDTQYFGPGTRLTVL.

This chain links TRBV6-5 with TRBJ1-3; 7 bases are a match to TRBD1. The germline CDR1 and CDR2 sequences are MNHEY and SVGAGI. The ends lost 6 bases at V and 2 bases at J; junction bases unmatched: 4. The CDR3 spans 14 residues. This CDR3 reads CASRSGGTGNTIYF. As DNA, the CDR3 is TGTGCCAGCAGATCAGGGGGTACTGGAAACACCATATATTTT.

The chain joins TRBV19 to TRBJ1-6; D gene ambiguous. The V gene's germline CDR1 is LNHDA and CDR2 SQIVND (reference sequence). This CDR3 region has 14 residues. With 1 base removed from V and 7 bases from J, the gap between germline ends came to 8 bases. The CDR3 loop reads CASSIGELNSPLHF. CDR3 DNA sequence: TGTGCCAGTAGTATAGGGGAGTTGAATTCACCCCTCCACTTT.

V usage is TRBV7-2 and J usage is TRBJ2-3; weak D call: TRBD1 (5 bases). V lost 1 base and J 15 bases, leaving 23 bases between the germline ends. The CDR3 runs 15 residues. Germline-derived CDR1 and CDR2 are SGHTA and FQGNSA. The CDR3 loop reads CASSLVRFGQDGEYF. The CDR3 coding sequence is TGTGCCAGCAGCTTAGTACGTTTTGGACAAGACGGAGAATATTTT. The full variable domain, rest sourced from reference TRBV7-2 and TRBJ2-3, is GAGVSQSPSNKVTEKGKDVELRCDPISGHTALYWYRQSLGQGLEFLIYFQGNSAPDKSGLPSDRFSAERTGGSVSTLTIQRTQQEDSAVYLCASSLVRFGQDGEYFGPGTRLTVL.

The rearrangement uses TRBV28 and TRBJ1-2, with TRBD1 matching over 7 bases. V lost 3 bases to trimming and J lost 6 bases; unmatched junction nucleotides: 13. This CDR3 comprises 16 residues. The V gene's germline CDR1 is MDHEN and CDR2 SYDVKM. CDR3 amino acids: CASSFPPGGRRDGYTF. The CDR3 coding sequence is TGTGCCAGCAGTTTTCCCCCAGGGGGTCGAAGGGATGGCTACACCTTC.